The present entry profiles one TCR beta chain with its context. Produced via immunoSEQ multiplex PCR; TCRdb's table is partial and in-frame only. There are 100,000 to 150,000 clones in the sample; less than 90% occur only once, and more than 1.4% lies in the top ten. The data belong to a study of blood T cell repertoires in COVID-19. Germline V gene sequence: CDR1 SGHTA, CDR2 FQGNSA. The CDR3 runs 15 residues. Trimming took 1 base from V and 5 from J, leaving 14 bases between them. Sequencing was performed on peripheral blood. V and J are TRBV7-2 and TRBJ2-5; tentatively, D is TRBD2 (5 bases). This sequence was found in a man between 60 and 75 years old with acute or convalescent COVID-19. The CDR3 reads CASSLERASVETQYF. For the CDR3, the DNA is TGTGCCAGCAGCTTAGAGAGGGCCTCGGTTGAGACCCAGTACTTC.